Described below is a single TCR beta chain sequence and its context. In the original workflow: Researchers report that nucleated cell counts were estimated from reference gene primer amplification. Sequencing used immunoSEQ multiplex PCR; TCRdb keeps in-frame clones, though not all of them. From that table come the V and J calls and clone size; the DNA was used to work out D and trimming. Of 200,000 to 250,000 clones in the sample, 65% to 85% are singletons; the top ten hold roughly 1.3%. This sample was included in a study of blood T cell repertoires in COVID-19. Study background: PBMCs, B-cell-depleted T cells, or T cells were the source of the cDNA or gDNA that made up the material.

This CDR3 is 16 amino acids long. Trimming pared 1 base from V and 1 base from J, leaving 14 bases between. CDR1 and CDR2 (germline): MGHRA, YSYEKL. Sequencing used peripheral blood. J is TRBJ2-7 and V is TRBV4-1; weak D call: TRBD1 (6 bases). The TCR comes from a woman aged 30 to 39 with COVID-19, enrolled during active disease. The CDR3 DNA sequence: TGCGCCAGCAGCCAAGGGCCCGGGACACCTTCCTACGAGCAGTACTTC. Translation: CASSQGPGTPSYEQYF.